Listed here are 24 T cell receptor beta chains from one sample, sequenced in a study of T and B cells in COVID-19 patients (dated by TCRdb to about 2020). TCRdb shows the sequencer as Illumina MiSeq. TRB rearrangements were amplified by multiplex PCR with BIOMED2 TRB-A/B primer pools. TCRdb reanalyzed the raw reads on its own, using fastp at Q25 for trimming and MiXCR for clone calling, and kept in-frame beta chains. Duplicate CDR3 protein sequences are folded into a single record with the most common DNA and genes. The sample table contains about 10,000 distinct CDR3 sequences; only one count was recorded for around 34% of them. The top ten clonotypes cover 15% to 20% of the sample. Genomic DNA extracted from blood, in amounts of about 220-500 ng, served as the starting material for amplifying TRB repertoires. The material sequenced was blood. These receptors were collected from a human donor with active COVID-19.

This clonotype was counted only a few times. V usage is TRBV30 and J usage is TRBJ2-7, with D unclear. CDR3 size: 12 residues. CDR1 is GTSNPN, CDR2 SVGIG, per germline (reference sequence). V was cut by 0 bases and J by 3 bases, with 6 bases left in between. As DNA, the CDR3 is TGTGCCTGGAGTGTACAAAACTACGAGCAGTACTTC. Translation: CAWSVQNYEQYF.

This clonotype is medium-sized in the sample. V is TRBV19 and J is TRBJ2-1; D possibly corresponds to TRBD2 (5 bases). Germline V gives CDR1 LNHDA, CDR2 SQIVND (reference sequence). The CDR3 has 15 residues. Trimming cost V 1 base and J 10 bases, with 17 bases left between them. The CDR3 protein is CASSIGAVVLGEQFF. The CDR3 nucleotides read TGTGCCAGTAGTATAGGAGCGGTGGTGCTGGGGGAGCAGTTCTTC.

The chain couples TRBV5-1 to TRBJ1-2; possibly TRBD1 for D (6 bases). Germline CDR1 is SGHRS and CDR2 is YFSETQ. The CDR3 loop spans 15 amino acids. Deletions cut 0 bases from V and 8 bases from J, with 17 bases between. CDR3: CASSLETGGLSGYTF. The DNA for the CDR3 is TGCGCCAGCAGCTTGGAAACCGGGGGCCTCTCGGGCTACACCTTC.

This clonotype was detected only a few times. J is TRBJ1-2 and V is TRBV27; D is uncertain. Germline V gene data show CDR1 as MNHEY and CDR2 as SMNVEV (reference sequence). V was pared by 6 bases and J by 8 bases, with 13 bases between. This CDR3 has 12 residues. The CDR3 spells CASRTAAGGYTF. The DNA of the CDR3 is TGTGCCAGCAGAACGGCCGCGGGGGGCTACACCTTC.

This clonotype showed up just a few times. This chain links TRBV6-4 with TRBJ1-6; TRBD1 is a possible D gene (5 bases). V was cut by 2 bases and J by 11 bases, with 13 bases left in between. Per the germline V gene, CDR1 is MRHNA and CDR2 is SNTAGT. The CDR3 spans 14 residues. The CDR3 coding sequence is TGTGCCAGCAGTGACCATGAGGGGAGAACACCCCTCCACTTT. As protein: CASSDHEGRTPLHF.

This clonotype was recorded a few times. The chain links TRBV13 to TRBJ2-2; TRBD2 matches at 9 bases. Per the germline V gene, CDR1 is PRHDT and CDR2 is FYEKMQ (reference sequence). The CDR3 has 16 residues. V dropped 0 bases and J dropped 4; count of bases not matched to a gene: 3. The CDR3 DNA reads as TGTGCCAGCAGCTTAGGAGCGGGGGGAGGCACCGGGGAGCTGTTTTTT. It yields the protein CASSLGAGGGTGELFF.

The V and J genes are TRBV28 and TRBJ2-5; 11 bases are a match to TRBD2. CDR3 length equals 16 residues. The V and J ends lost 5 bases and 4 bases, in that order; junction bases with no gene match: 9. The germline CDR1 and CDR2 sequences are MDHEN and SYDVKM. The CDR3, as DNA: TGTGCCAGCAGTCCCCTCTTAGCGGGGGGGGGAGAGACCCAGTACTTC. Translating gives CASSPLLAGGGETQYF.

By sample share, this clonotype is medium-sized. The chain has TRBV18 and TRBJ2-5; unclear D gene. V was trimmed by 0 bases and J by 5 bases, leaving 4 bases between them. CDR3 length: 12 amino acids. CDR1 and CDR2 (germline): KGHSH, LQKENI. The CDR3 nucleotides read TGTGCCAGCTCACCACCTGACGAGACCCAGTACTTC. Its translation: CASSPPDETQYF.

The rearrangement uses TRBV5-1 and TRBJ2-1; 10 nucleotides line up with TRBD2. Germline V CDR1 and CDR2: SGHRS, YFSETQ. V was clipped by 3 bases and J by 4 bases; unmatched bases: 7. The CDR3 length is 16 residues. The CDR3 loop is CASSWGGTSAYNEQFF. The CDR3 region has the DNA TGCGCCAGCAGCTGGGGGGGGACTAGCGCTTACAATGAGCAGTTCTTC.

This clonotype is medium-sized within its sample. This chain joins TRBV6-5 and TRBJ2-3; D unclear. The length of the CDR3 is 13 residues. V lost 7 bases and J lost 2, with 10 bases in between. The germline V gene has CDR1 MNHEY and CDR2 SVGAGI. In nucleotides, the CDR3 is TGTGCCAGCACCCGGGCATCCACAGATACGCAGTATTTT. This gives the protein CASTRASTDTQYF.

The chain has TRBV6-5 and TRBJ1-2; TRBD1 agrees at 8 bases. This CDR3 spans 14 amino acids. Trimming took 7 bases from V and 1 from J; bases not matched to a gene: 5. CDR1 and CDR2 from the germline V gene are MNHEY and SVGAGI. CDR3 residues: CASNTGGFNYGYTF. In DNA form, the CDR3 reads TGTGCCAGCAATACAGGGGGGTTTAACTATGGCTACACCTTC.

The chain is built from TRBV19 and TRBJ1-4, with a possible D match to TRBD1 (6 bases). Trimming pared 5 bases from V and 5 bases from J, leaving 15 bases between. The CDR3 runs 15 residues. CDR1 is LNHDA, CDR2 SQIVND, per germline (reference sequence). The CDR3, as DNA: TGTGCCAGTAGTGTGGAAGCGGGGGGCAATGAAAAACTGTTTTTT. Amino acids: CASSVEAGGNEKLFF.

The V and J genes are TRBV30 and TRBJ2-5; maybe TRBD2 (5 bases). The length of the CDR3 is 17 residues. Trimming pared 5 bases from V and 3 bases from J, leaving 25 bases between. CDR1 is GTSNPN, CDR2 SVGIG, per germline (reference sequence). The CDR3 is CAWVSFGVRQWKETQYF. CDR3 nucleotides: TGTGCCTGGGTGAGTTTCGGGGTGAGGCAGTGGAAAGAGACCCAGTACTTC.

The DNA for the CDR3 is TGTGCCAGCAGCAACTTGAGGACAGGCGATAATTCACCCCTCCACTTT. Its protein is CASSNLRTGDNSPLHF. The chain employs TRBV28 and TRBJ1-6, with TRBD1 matching over 7 bases. Looked up from germline, CDR1 is MDHEN and CDR2 is SYDVKM. With V trimmed by 6 bases and J by 5 bases, 10 bases remained unmatched. The CDR3 has 16 residues.

The chain has TRBV5-4 and TRBJ1-1; D gene uncertain. Germline V gives CDR1 SGHNT, CDR2 YYREEE (reference sequence). This CDR3 contains 15 residues. The V and J ends lost 0 bases and 1 base respectively, with 10 bases between them. This CDR3 is CASSLGGTQNTEAFF. In DNA form, the CDR3 reads TGTGCCAGCAGCTTGGGAGGCACCCAGAACACTGAAGCTTTCTTT.

This clonotype is medium-sized (0.01 to 0.1%) by share. The chain uses TRBV19 and TRBJ2-3; 7 bases are shared with TRBD1. CDR1 and CDR2 from the germline V gene are LNHDA and SQIVND (reference sequence). V lost 7 bases, J lost 2 bases, and 6 bases stayed unmatched. This CDR3 has 14 amino acids. The CDR3 nucleotides are TGTGCCAGTACCCCGACAGGGTCCACAGATACGCAGTATTTT. This translates into CASTPTGSTDTQYF. Drawing the rest from reference TRBV19 and TRBJ2-3, the complete variable domain is DGGITQSPKYLFRKEGQNVTLSCEQNLNHDAMYWYRQDPGQGLRLIYYSQIVNDFQKGDIAEGYSVSREKKESFPLTVTSAQKNPTAFYLCASTPTGSTDTQYFGPGTRLTVL.

The chain joins TRBV18 to TRBJ1-1; 7 nucleotides match TRBD1. This CDR3 has 17 amino acids. The V and J ends lost 2 bases and 0 bases, in that order; junction bases with no gene match: 9. Per germline, CDR1 KGHSH and CDR2 LQKENI. The CDR3 reads CASSPGPVRGLNTEAFF. The CDR3 DNA sequence: TGTGCCAGCTCACCAGGCCCTGTAAGGGGGCTGAACACTGAAGCTTTCTTT.

The rearrangement uses TRBV5-1 and TRBJ2-7; D ambiguous. This CDR3 is 15 amino acids long. The V gene's germline CDR1 is SGHRS and CDR2 YFSETQ. V was pared by 1 base and J by 3 bases, with 14 bases between. The CDR3 spells CASSLRPTLNYEQYF. CDR3 bases: TGCGCCAGCAGCTTGCGCCCAACCTTAAACTACGAGCAGTACTTC.

This clonotype has just a few counts. The rearrangement links TRBV10-3 to TRBJ1-4, with a possible D match to TRBD1 (6 bases). V was trimmed by 3 bases and J by 5 bases, leaving 13 bases between them. The CDR3 is 15 residues long. Germline V gene sequence: CDR1 ENHRY, CDR2 SYGVKD. The CDR3 is CAISDQLGQNEKLFF. CDR3 nucleotide sequence: TGTGCCATCAGTGACCAGCTTGGACAGAATGAAAAACTGTTTTTT.

By frequency in the sample, this clonotype is medium-sized. CDR3 in amino acids: CSVEGPGGGYNEQFF. For the CDR3, the DNA is TGCAGCGTTGAAGGTCCAGGGGGGGGCTACAATGAGCAGTTCTTC. The chain is built from TRBV29-1 and TRBJ2-1; D may correspond to TRBD1 or TRBD2 (7 bases each). CDR3 size: 15 residues. Per the germline V gene, CDR1 is SQVTM and CDR2 is ANQGSEA. The V gene lost 1 base and the J gene lost 3 bases, with 13 bases spanning the gap.

This clonotype was recorded a few times. V usage is TRBV18 and J usage is TRBJ1-2; TRBD1 aligns across 9 bases. CDR1 and CDR2 (germline): KGHSH, LQKENI. CDR3 length: 13 residues. V shed 2 bases, J shed 6 bases, and the junction held 1 base outside the gene matches. CDR3 residues: CASSPGTGNGYTF. The CDR3 DNA follows: TGTGCCAGCTCACCAGGGACAGGGAATGGCTACACCTTC. Using reference TRBV18 and TRBJ1-2 for the parts outside the CDR3, the full variable domain is NAGVMQNPRHLVRRRGQEARLRCSPMKGHSHVYWYRQLPEEGLKFMVYLQKENIIDESGMPKERFSAEFPKEGPSILRIQQVVRGDSAAYFCASSPGTGNGYTFGSGTRLTVV.

The chain recombines TRBV6-4 with TRBJ1-5, with unresolved D. Germline V CDR1 and CDR2: MRHNA, SNTAGT. V lost 5 bases to trimming and J lost 3 bases, with 11 bases between them. The CDR3 has 14 amino acids. The CDR3 reads CASSNWSLNQPQHF. CDR3 sequence (DNA): TGTGCCAGCAGTAATTGGTCTCTCAATCAGCCCCAGCATTTT.

This clonotype turned up a few times. The V gene is TRBV10-3, the J gene TRBJ1-2; D uncertain. The V end was cut by 4 bases, the J end by 0 bases, with 9 bases between. CDR3 length equals 14 residues. Germline assignment: CDR1 ENHRY and CDR2 SYGVKD. CDR3 in DNA: TGTGCCATCAGTGCTTACCAGTCTAACTATGGCTACACCTTC. Translated, it gives CAISAYQSNYGYTF.

The chain uses TRBV12-3 or TRBV12-4 and TRBJ2-7; 7 positions agree with TRBD1. The CDR3 has 13 residues. Germline trimming cut 5 bases from V and 6 bases from J; bases unmatched to any gene: 7. The CDR3 here is CASSKTGNGEQYF. The CDR3 DNA sequence: TGTGCCAGCAGTAAGACAGGGAACGGCGAGCAGTACTTC.